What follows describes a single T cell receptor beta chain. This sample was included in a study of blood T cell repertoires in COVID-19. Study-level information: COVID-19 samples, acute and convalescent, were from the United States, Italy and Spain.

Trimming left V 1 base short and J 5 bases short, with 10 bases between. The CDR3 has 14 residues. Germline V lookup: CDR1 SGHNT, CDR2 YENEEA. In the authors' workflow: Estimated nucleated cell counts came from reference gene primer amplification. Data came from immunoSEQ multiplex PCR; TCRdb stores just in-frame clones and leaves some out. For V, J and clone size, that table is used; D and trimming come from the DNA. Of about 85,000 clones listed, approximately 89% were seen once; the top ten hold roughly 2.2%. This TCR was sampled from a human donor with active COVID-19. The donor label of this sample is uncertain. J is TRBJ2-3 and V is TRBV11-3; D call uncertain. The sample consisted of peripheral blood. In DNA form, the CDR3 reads TGTGCCAGCAGCTTAGGCCCAGAAATAGATACGCAGTATTTT. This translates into CASSLGPEIDTQYF.